This T cell receptor (beta chain) was recovered during a study of regulatory T cells in long-lasting Graves disease. Study observations and caveats: Relative to newly diagnosed Graves' patients, persistent ones had lower TCR diversity.

From germline, CDR1 is SEHNR and CDR2 FQNEAQ (reference sequence). After removal of 5 bases from V and 6 bases from J, the junction contained 7 bases not matched to a gene. This CDR3 is 15 amino acids long. As regards this clonotype: The antigen remains unidentified.

The time point denotes: newly diagnosed GD, antithyroid drugs for less than 3 months. Following extraction of RNA from PBMCs, that RNA was used to make the TCR library. TCR beta libraries were built with iRepertoire HTBI primers and Arm-PCR of CDR3 regions. Each CDR3 protein gets one entry after TCRdb re-called the multiplex PCR reads with MiXCR. This sample carries 400,000 to 500,000 distinct CDR3 sequences, about 15% of them seen once, and the ten largest clones take 15% to 20%. The sample also formed part of further work on T cells in Graves' hyperthyroidism and ophthalmopathy.

The clonotype was recovered from a woman aged 30 to 39 with Graves disease. Sequences were derived from peripheral blood mononuclear cells (PBMCs), sampled at new diagnosis, from a patient treated with antithyroid drugs. The rearrangement links TRBV7-9 to TRBJ2-1; TRBD2 aligns across 10 bases. The CDR3, as DNA: TGTGCCAGCAGCCCCCGTCTAGCGGGAGTCAATGAGCAGTTCTTC. Translating it yields CASSPRLAGVNEQFF. Full variable domain (remainder filled in from reference TRBV7-9 and TRBJ2-1): DTGVSQNPRHKITKRGQNVTFRCDPISEHNRLYWYRQTLGQGPEFLTYFQNEAQLEKSRLLSDRFSAERPKGSFSTLEIQRTEQGDSAMYLCASSPRLAGVNEQFFGPGTRLTVL.